This T cell receptor (beta chain) originates from a study of blood T cell repertoires in COVID-19. Method: immunoSEQ multiplex PCR; TCRdb's copy keeps in-frame clones and lacks some. This repertoire shows just under 300,000 clones, around 90% found once; its top ten account for over 1%. This TCR was recovered from a man aged 65-85 years with acute or convalescent COVID-19. Sequencing was carried out using peripheral blood.

In nucleotides, the CDR3 is TGTGCCAGCAGTGAAATCCCGGGATTGGGGGGCTACACCTTC. This encodes CASSEIPGLGGYTF. V usage is TRBV2 and J usage is TRBJ1-2; no reliable D call. Between the trimmed V and J ends, which lost 2 bases and 8 bases, there was a span of 15 bases. Germline lookup yields CDR1 SNHLY and CDR2 FYNNEI. This CDR3 has 14 residues.